A selection of T cell receptor beta chains follows, all from one sample in a study of T cells in localized non-small cell lung cancer. Assay used: immunoSEQ multiplex PCR; TCRdb lists only in-frame clones, some missing. The sample yields about 21,000 clones, less than 90% seen once. The specimen comprised PBMCs, sampled before any cancer treatment. The receptor source for this set is a man aged 40 to 70 with stage II squamous cell lung carcinoma. Both conserved end residues are part of each CDR3. A D gene is named only where the DNA matches it firmly. A row's size may be missing; if present it is once, few, many or a size class.

cdr3_nt | cdr3_aa | j_call | v_call | clone_size | d_call
TGTGCCAGCAGCCCCGGAGGCGGGGGGCACTACAATGAGCAGTTCTTC | CASSPGGGGHYNEQFF | TRBJ2-1 | TRBV5-4 | NA | TRBD2
TGTGCCAGCAGCGTAGCGTGGGAGCTCGGAAACACCATATATTTT | CASSVAWELGNTIYF | TRBJ1-3 | TRBV9 | NA | NA
TGTGCCAGCAGCTTGGGACAGACACTTAACTACGAGCAGTACTTC | CASSLGQTLNYEQYF | TRBJ2-7 | TRBV5-5 | NA | NA
TGTGCCAGCAGTTTAGGGGGGCTAGGGGAAAAACTGTTTTTT | CASSLGGLGEKLFF | TRBJ1-4 | TRBV27 | NA | NA
TGTGCCAGCTCACGGGTTCCGGGACACAGTCACTACGAGCAGTACTTC | CASSRVPGHSHYEQYF | TRBJ2-7 | TRBV18 | NA | NA
TGTGCCAGCTCACTTGGGACCTCTGGGGCCAACGTCCTGACTTTC | CASSLGTSGANVLTF | TRBJ2-6 | TRBV18 | NA | NA
TGTGCCAGCAGCTTAGGGACAGGGTCCGCCTACAATGAGCAGTTCTTC | CASSLGTGSAYNEQFF | TRBJ2-1 | TRBV5-4 | NA | TRBD1
TGTGCCAGCAGTTACGGATTTTACACCGGGGAGCTGTTTTTT | CASSYGFYTGELFF | TRBJ2-2 | TRBV6-5 | NA | NA
TGTGCCAGCAGCGAGGGCGGGAGACGGGGTAATGAGCAGTTCTTC | CASSEGGRRGNEQFF | TRBJ2-1 | TRBV2 | NA | TRBD2
TGTGCCAGCTCATCAACAGTGGGTAGCGGGGGCCCAGATACGCAGTATTTT | CASSSTVGSGGPDTQYF | TRBJ2-3 | TRBV18 | once | TRBD2
TGTGCCAGCAGCCTTCGGGGGTACTACGAGCAGTACTTC | CASSLRGYYEQYF | TRBJ2-7 | TRBV11-2 | NA | NA
TGTGCCAGCAGCGAGATCCAGGGGACGAACACTGAAGCTTTCTTT | CASSEIQGTNTEAFF | TRBJ1-1 | TRBV5-6 | few | NA
TGTGCCAGCAGCTTGGGCAGGGCTCACGAGCAGTACTTC | CASSLGRAHEQYF | TRBJ2-7 | TRBV5-6 | NA | NA
TGTGCCAGCAGCGTCGGGGGAGAAGAGACCCAGTACTTC | CASSVGGEETQYF | TRBJ2-5 | TRBV9 | NA | NA
TGTGCCAGCAGTTCCATGGGACAGGGCCCTATTGGGACCCAGTACTTC | CASSSMGQGPIGTQYF | TRBJ2-5 | TRBV28 | NA | TRBD1
TGCGCCAGCAGCTCGGGACTAGCGGTCACATACAATGAGCAGTTCTTC | CASSSGLAVTYNEQFF | TRBJ2-1 | TRBV4-1 | NA | TRBD2
TGTGCCAGCGGATTTCTACAGGGGGCGAAGAGGAATGAAAAACTGTTTTTT | CASGFLQGAKRNEKLFF | TRBJ1-4 | TRBV27 | NA | TRBD1
TGTGCCAGCAGCGCTGGAAACACCATATATTTT | CASSAGNTIYF | TRBJ1-3 | TRBV25-1 | NA | NA
TGTGCCTGGAGAAGTACCGGGACTTTGCCGCAGTTCTTC | CAWRSTGTLPQFF | TRBJ2-1 | TRBV30 | NA | NA
TGTGCCAGCAGCCCAGACCTTTGGGGAAGGACAGATACGCAGTATTTT | CASSPDLWGRTDTQYF | TRBJ2-3 | TRBV9 | NA | NA
TGTGCCAGCAGTTACTCGACAGGGGGCTATGGCTACACCTTC | CASSYSTGGYGYTF | TRBJ1-2 | TRBV6-5 | NA | TRBD1
TGTGCCAGCAGGATCCAGGGGGATCGCAATCAGCCCCAGCATTTT | CASRIQGDRNQPQHF | TRBJ1-5 | TRBV5-6 | NA | TRBD1
TGCGCCAGCGGGTCCGGGAGGGCGAACACTGAAGCTTTCTTT | CASGSGRANTEAFF | TRBJ1-1 | TRBV5-1 | NA | NA
TGTGCCAGCAGCGTATCGGCGGGAGAAACCTACAATGAGCAGTTCTTC | CASSVSAGETYNEQFF | TRBJ2-1 | TRBV9 | NA | TRBD2
TGCGCCAGCAGTGCGGGGACTTTCGGGCAGTACTTC | CASSAGTFGQYF | TRBJ2-7 | TRBV10-2 | NA | NA
TGTGCCAGCAGCGTGACTAGCGAGAACACAGATACGCAGTATTTT | CASSVTSENTDTQYF | TRBJ2-3 | TRBV9 | NA | TRBD2
TGCGCCAGCAGCCAGCCGACAGGCGGAGATACGCAGTATTTT | CASSQPTGGDTQYF | TRBJ2-3 | TRBV5-1 | NA | NA
TGTGCCATCAGTGAGTCGATATCCTCCACTTCACCCCTCCACTTT | CAISESISSTSPLHF | TRBJ1-6 | TRBV10-3 | NA | NA
TGTGCCACCAGCCCCCAGGGTGACCGGGTAGATACGCAGTATTTT | CATSPQGDRVDTQYF | TRBJ2-3 | TRBV15 | NA | NA
TGTGCCAGCAGTGGTATTGGCAGGGCCAAGGGTACCTATGGCTACACCTTC | CASSGIGRAKGTYGYTF | TRBJ1-2 | TRBV6-1 | NA | NA
TGTGCCAGCAGCCCGGGACAGCGCGAAGGGACTGAAGCTTTCTTT | CASSPGQREGTEAFF | TRBJ1-1 | TRBV6-5 | NA | TRBD1
TGTGCCAGCAGCCCCCGCGGGGGGGCTGGCGGGGAGCTGTTTTTT | CASSPRGGAGGELFF | TRBJ2-2 | TRBV5-4 | NA | TRBD2
TGCGCCAGCAGCTTGGCCCCCGGAAATGAGCAGTTCTTC | CASSLAPGNEQFF | TRBJ2-1 | TRBV5-1 | NA | NA
TGTGCCAGCAGCTTAGACGAGGTCCACTCGGAGAACACCATATATTTT | CASSLDEVHSENTIYF | TRBJ1-3 | TRBV11-2 | NA | NA
TGCGCCAGCAGCCGACCCAGGGGAGGCAGTAGGTCACCCCTCCACTTT | CASSRPRGGSRSPLHF | TRBJ1-6 | TRBV4-1 | NA | NA